These 14 T cell receptor beta chains came from one sample sequenced in a study of T-cell reconstitution after alpha-beta-depleted transplantation in children. Library preparation (for TCRbeta) was performed with unique molecular identifiers. MiXCR was run by TCRdb on the PCR reads, yielding one entry per CDR3 protein. The table shows just over 950,000 distinct CDR3 sequences, with roughly 29% occurring only once. Sequenced material: PBMCs, mostly from graft donor cells, taken 360 days after TCRalphabeta/CD19-depleted stem cell transplant. Every receptor here comes from a boy in the first two years of life who had a stem cell transplant for SCID, so the T cells may come from the graft donor.

The genes are TRBV5-1 and TRBJ2-3; D gene unclear. Germline V CDR1 and CDR2: SGHRS, YFSETQ. CDR3 length equals 11 residues. V shed 7 bases and J shed 5 bases, with 8 bases lying between them. CDR3: CASGEEDTQYF. For the CDR3, the DNA is TGCGCCAGCGGGGAAGAAGATACGCAGTATTTT.

This clonotype showed up just a few times. J is TRBJ2-7 and V is TRBV20-1, with TRBD2 identical over 10 bases. This CDR3 region has 11 residues. V dropped 5 bases and J dropped 7; count of bases not matched to a gene: 2. Germline CDR1 reads DFQATT; CDR2 reads SNEGSKA (reference sequence). CDR3 sequence (DNA): TGCAGTGCTGGGGGACTAGCGGAGCAGTACTTC. Translated, it gives CSAGGLAEQYF.

The chain joins TRBV5-1 to TRBJ2-1; TRBD1 agrees at 9 bases. V dropped 5 bases and J dropped 3; count of bases not matched to a gene: 0. The CDR3 is 13 residues long. Germline CDR1 is SGHRS and CDR2 is YFSETQ. The CDR3 coding sequence is TGCGCCAGCAGGACAGGGGGCTACAATGAGCAGTTCTTC. This gives the protein CASRTGGYNEQFF.

The rearrangement uses TRBV5-1 and TRBJ2-5, with TRBD2 identical over 8 bases. Looked up from germline, CDR1 is SGHRS and CDR2 is YFSETQ. The CDR3 covers 16 residues. The junction had 12 bases not matched to a gene; V was cut back by 4 bases and J by 4 bases. The CDR3 DNA follows: TGCGCCAGCAGCCCCAGGCCTGCGGGGGGCGGAGAGACCCAGTACTTC. This sequence encodes CASSPRPAGGGETQYF.

This chain uses TRBV4-1 with TRBJ2-7; D is ambiguous. From germline, CDR1 is MGHRA and CDR2 YSYEKL. The CDR3 totals 16 residues. V lost 1 base to trimming and J lost 2 bases, with 15 bases between them. The chain's CDR3 is CASSQGPALGPYEQYF. The CDR3 DNA is TGCGCCAGCAGCCAAGGCCCTGCCCTAGGGCCCTACGAGCAGTACTTC.

This clonotype was detected only a few times. The rearrangement uses TRBV7-2 and TRBJ2-7, with D perhaps matching TRBD2 (6 bases). Germline V gene data show CDR1 as SGHTA and CDR2 as FQGNSA. There are 16 residues in the CDR3. V was cut by 3 bases and J by 5 bases, with 20 bases left in between. The CDR3 loop reads CASSFSDTRAGHEQYF. The CDR3 bases are TGTGCCAGCAGCTTTTCAGATACGAGAGCGGGTCACGAGCAGTACTTC. The full variable domain, with the rest looked up from reference TRBV7-2 and TRBJ2-7, is GAGVSQSPSNKVTEKGKDVELRCDPISGHTALYWYRQSLGQGLEFLIYFQGNSAPDKSGLPSDRFSAERTGGSVSTLTIQRTQQEDSAVYLCASSFSDTRAGHEQYFGPGTRLTVT.

The chain is built from TRBV7-2 and TRBJ2-7; the D is unclear. The V gene lost 1 base and the J gene lost 5 bases, with 12 bases spanning the gap. Germline assignment: CDR1 SGHTA and CDR2 FQGNSA. The CDR3 is 14 amino acids. The CDR3 DNA follows: TGTGCCAGCAGCTTAGTGGCCACCCTAGACGAGCAGTACTTC. Translating it yields CASSLVATLDEQYF.

This clonotype was observed a handful of times. The chain combines TRBV28 with TRBJ1-2, with D unresolved. The CDR3 has 14 residues. Germline values: CDR1 MDHEN, CDR2 SYDVKM. V gave up 7 bases and J gave up 0 bases, with 12 bases separating them. Here the CDR3 DNA reads TGTGCCAGCACCCCATCTCGTTCTAACTATGGCTACACCTTC. This encodes CASTPSRSNYGYTF.

The chain carries TRBV5-1 and TRBJ2-3; either TRBD1 or TRBD2 may fit D (5 bases each). Trimming took off 4 bases at V and 3 bases at J, with 24 bases between the two ends. Germline V gene sequence: CDR1 SGHRS, CDR2 YFSETQ. The CDR3 is 18 residues long. The CDR3 loop reads CASSLRGGRVYRTDTQYF. In nucleotides, the CDR3 is TGCGCCAGCAGCCTCCGGGGCGGACGCGTGTATAGGACAGATACGCAGTATTTT.

The table lists this clonotype with a count of one. This chain uses TRBV20-1 with TRBJ2-5, with a possible D match to TRBD1 (6 bases). Trimming shortened V by 4 bases and J by 1 base, and 16 bases separated the two germline ends. Germline assignment: CDR1 DFQATT and CDR2 SNEGSKA (reference sequence). The CDR3 runs to 15 residues. DNA of the CDR3: TGCAGTGCTAATTCCCAGGGGCCGTCCCAAGAGACCCAGTACTTC. It translates to CSANSQGPSQETQYF.

The V and J genes are TRBV10-3 and TRBJ2-7, with D perhaps TRBD2 (6 bases). Trimming took off 2 bases at V and 0 bases at J, with 11 bases between the two ends. The CDR3 spans 15 residues. Germline CDR1 and CDR2: ENHRY and SYGVKD. The CDR3 sequence is CAISENRGSSYEQYF. The DNA of the CDR3 is TGTGCCATCAGTGAGAACCGGGGGAGCTCCTACGAGCAGTACTTC.

CDR3 region: CASSTKGGFYNEQFF. The CDR3 DNA sequence: TGTGCCAGCAGCACGAAGGGGGGATTCTACAATGAGCAGTTCTTC. The chain is built from TRBV12-3 or TRBV12-4 and TRBJ2-1, with D perhaps given as TRBD1 or TRBD2 (6 bases each). The CDR3 is made up of 15 amino acids. V was pared by 6 bases and J by 3 bases, with 15 bases between.

A few counts support this clonotype. V and J are TRBV20-1 and TRBJ2-5; 10 bases match TRBD2. CDR3 length: 15 amino acids. V shed 2 bases, J shed 2 bases, and the junction held 5 bases outside the gene matches. Germline V lookup: CDR1 DFQATT, CDR2 SNEGSKA (reference sequence). CDR3 residues: CSARRSGGPQETQYF. The DNA for the CDR3 is TGCAGTGCTAGACGTAGCGGGGGGCCACAAGAGACCCAGTACTTC.

This clonotype was detected many times. The V call is TRBV7-2, the J call TRBJ2-1; 8 bases fit TRBD2. V was clipped by 5 bases and J by 3 bases; unmatched bases: 6. Germline V lookup: CDR1 SGHTA, CDR2 FQGNSA. This CDR3 region has 15 residues. The CDR3 bases are TGTGCCAGCAGCAGGAGTGGGACTAGCTACAATGAGCAGTTCTTC. As protein: CASSRSGTSYNEQFF.